The 23 T cell receptor beta chains in this list originate from one sample, sequenced in a study of metastatic and nonmetastatic thyroid tumors. TCRdb reprocessed the PCR reads using MiXCR. In the table there are about 22,000 clones, approximately 15% of which are singletons. Thyroid surgery was performed in patients who had received no treatment beforehand. Sample: tumor tissue. These receptors were taken from a female donor with papillary thyroid cancer or a benign thyroid nodule (not recorded which). Some clones in this sample may be carry-over from other donors' samples.

This clone was seen many times. The gene calls are TRBV7-6 and TRBJ2-3, with TRBD2 matching 9 bases. CDR1 is SGHVS, CDR2 FNYEAQ, per germline. After removal of 0 bases from V and 5 bases from J, the junction contained 3 bases not matched to a gene. This CDR3 has 15 amino acids. CDR3: CASSLALAGLDTQYF. CDR3 coding DNA: TGTGCCAGCAGCTTAGCCCTAGCGGGACTAGATACGCAGTATTTT.

The chain employs TRBV20-1 and TRBJ1-2, with 7 bases lining up with TRBD1. Trimming took 0 bases from V and 3 from J; bases not matched to a gene: 4. The CDR3 is made up of 14 amino acids. Germline V gene data show CDR1 as DFQATT and CDR2 as SNEGSKA (reference sequence). In DNA, the CDR3 is TGCAGTGCTAGAGACGGACAGGACGACTATGGCTACACCTTC. It codes for CSARDGQDDYGYTF.

This clone was picked up many times. J is TRBJ1-5 and V is TRBV10-2; D might be TRBD1 (5 bases). The CDR3 is 14 amino acids. The germline V gene has CDR1 WSHSY and CDR2 SAAADI. Between the trimmed V and J ends, which lost 11 bases and 0 bases, there was a span of 14 bases. CDR3 loop: CAAAAGFSNQPQHF. Written as DNA, the CDR3 is TGCGCCGCAGCGGCAGGGTTTAGCAATCAGCCCCAGCATTTT.

This clone was counted many times. V and J are TRBV20-1 and TRBJ2-2, with D possibly being TRBD2 (5 bases). The CDR3 sequence is 12 residues long. V was shortened by 3 bases and J by 6 bases, with 8 bases between the two germline ends. Germline values: CDR1 DFQATT, CDR2 SNEGSKA (reference sequence). The CDR3 sequence is CSARTEAGELFF. The DNA of the CDR3 is TGCAGTGCTAGGACGGAGGCCGGGGAGCTGTTTTTT.

This clone was observed many times. The CDR3 coding sequence is TGTGCCAGCAGCCTTCGGCCCAGGGGCTCCTACAATGAGCAGTTCTTC. It is translated as CASSLRPRGSYNEQFF. This rearrangement joins TRBV7-3 to TRBJ2-1, with D maybe TRBD1 (6 bases). V lost 5 bases and J lost 0, with 14 bases in between. The V gene's germline CDR1 is SGHTA and CDR2 FQGTGA. CDR3 size: 16 residues.

This clone was seen only a few times. The chain recombines TRBV12-3 or TRBV12-4 with TRBJ1-1; no clear D gene. V was shortened by 2 bases and J by 11 bases, with 12 bases between the two germline ends. This CDR3 is built from 12 residues. The CDR3 sequence is CASSLSMCSAFF. The CDR3 DNA reads TGTGCCAGCAGTTTATCGATGTGCAGTGCTTTCTTT.

This clone has ten or more counts. V and J are TRBV4-1 and TRBJ2-7, with 8 bases lining up with TRBD1. With 2 bases clipped from V and 3 bases from J, the junction kept 9 bases outside the gene matches. The germline gives CDR1 MGHRA, CDR2 YSYEKL. The CDR3 has 16 residues. CDR3 residues: CASSQPRTGTYYEQYF. CDR3 DNA sequence: TGCGCCAGCAGCCAACCCCGGACAGGGACCTACTACGAGCAGTACTTC.

The sample holds many counts of this clone. The V gene is TRBV19, the J gene TRBJ2-6; D ambiguous. The CDR3 is 17 amino acids. From germline, CDR1 is LNHDA and CDR2 SQIVND (reference sequence). V was trimmed by 0 bases and J by 0 bases, leaving 9 bases between them. The CDR3 coding sequence is TGTGCCAGTAGTATAGATCTATTAAGCTCTGGGGCCAACGTCCTGACTTTC. Its protein product is CASSIDLLSSGANVLTF. The full variable domain, with the rest looked up from reference TRBV19 and TRBJ2-6, is DGGITQSPKYLFRKEGQNVTLSCEQNLNHDAMYWYRQDPGQGLRLIYYSQIVNDFQKGDIAEGYSVSREKKESFPLTVTSAQKNPTAFYLCASSIDLLSSGANVLTFGAGSRLTVL.

This clone was seen at least ten times. The chain couples TRBV7-2 to TRBJ2-5; D unresolved. Trimming left V 3 bases short and J 5 bases short, with 7 bases between. The germline V gene has CDR1 SGHTA and CDR2 FQGNSA. CDR3 size: 12 residues. The CDR3 sequence is CASSLGWETQYF. In DNA form, the CDR3 reads TGTGCCAGCAGCTTGGGATGGGAGACCCAGTACTTC.

This clone has at least ten counts. The chain links TRBV7-8 to TRBJ2-1; 11 nucleotides match TRBD1. V lost 6 bases, J lost 12 bases, and 13 bases stayed unmatched. Germline V gene sequence: CDR1 SGHVS, CDR2 FQNEAQ. The CDR3 loop spans 15 amino acids. The CDR3 reads CASSPTGTGGDRQFF. CDR3 in DNA: TGTGCCAGCAGTCCCACCGGGACAGGGGGTGATCGGCAGTTCTTC.

V and J are TRBV2 and TRBJ1-2; TRBD1 agrees at 7 bases. Trimming removed 11 bases from V and 5 bases from J; junction bases left unmatched: 20. This CDR3 contains 16 residues. Germline V gene data show CDR1 as SNHLY and CDR2 as FYNNEI. The CDR3 DNA follows: TGTGCCGGTCGACAGGGTGACAGGGCAAGAAGATATGGCTACACCTTC. Translating it yields CAGRQGDRARRYGYTF. Full variable domain (rest looked up from reference TRBV2 and TRBJ1-2): EPEVTQTPSHQVTQMGQEVILRCVPISNHLYFYWYRQILGQKVEFLVSFYNNEISEKSEIFDDQFSVERPDGSNFTLKIRSTKLEDSAMYFCAGRQGDRARRYGYTFGSGTRLTVV.

Relative to its sample, this clone is medium-sized. This chain uses TRBV30 with TRBJ2-7; D is unresolved. The CDR3 runs to 14 residues. V was trimmed by 0 bases and J by 0 bases, leaving 9 bases between them. Germline V gene lookup returns CDR1 GTSNPN and CDR2 SVGIG (reference sequence). The CDR3: CAWSVPPGSYEQYF. CDR3 coding DNA: TGTGCCTGGAGTGTACCTCCGGGCTCCTACGAGCAGTACTTC.

This clone was seen only a few times. The chain carries TRBV6-1 and TRBJ1-5; D call uncertain. The CDR3 sequence is 13 residues long. Trimming stripped 6 bases from V and 4 bases from J, with 10 bases between. Germline values: CDR1 MNHNS, CDR2 SASEGT. CDR3 coding DNA: TGTGCCAGCAGGGATGTGTCTAATCAGCCCCAGCATTTT. Its protein product is CASRDVSNQPQHF.

The rearrangement joins TRBV10-1 to TRBJ2-7; tentative D call: TRBD1 (5 bases). This CDR3 has 12 amino acids. Trimming shortened V by 3 bases and J by 5 bases, and 8 bases separated the two germline ends. CDR1 and CDR2 (germline): WNHNN, SYGVQD (reference sequence). This CDR3 reads CASSDGAHEQYF. Here the CDR3 DNA reads TGCGCCAGCAGTGATGGGGCACACGAGCAGTACTTC.

This clone was found many times. The rearrangement joins TRBV27 to TRBJ2-1; no reliable D call. Trimming shortened V by 2 bases and J by 0 bases, and 11 bases separated the two germline ends. Germline loops: CDR1 MNHEY, CDR2 SMNVEV (reference sequence). The CDR3 runs 16 residues. In DNA form, the CDR3 reads TGTGCCAGCAGTTTAATGCGACTTAGCTCCTACAATGAGCAGTTCTTC. It specifies CASSLMRLSSYNEQFF.

In its sample, this clone was seen many times. This chain joins TRBV5-6 and TRBJ2-5, with D possibly being TRBD2 (5 bases). This CDR3 region has 13 residues. CDR1 and CDR2 from the germline V gene are SGHDT and YYEEEE. The V and J ends lost 6 bases and 5 bases respectively, with 14 bases between them. As DNA, the CDR3 is TGTGCCAGCAAAAACCTCGAGCGGGAGACCCAGTACTTC. It translates to CASKNLERETQYF.

V gene TRBV27 combines with J gene TRBJ2-7; D might be TRBD2 (5 bases). Looked up from germline, CDR1 is MNHEY and CDR2 is SMNVEV (reference sequence). This CDR3 has 13 amino acids. Trimming removed 6 bases at V and 6 bases at J, with 15 bases between. The CDR3 reads CASSRGLASEQYF. Written as DNA, the CDR3 is TGTGCCAGCAGCCGAGGGCTAGCTTCCGAGCAGTACTTC.

By share, this clone counts as medium-sized. V gene TRBV18 combines with J gene TRBJ1-2, with a weak D call TRBD1 (5 bases). The CDR3 totals 14 residues. V was pared by 0 bases and J by 6 bases, with 11 bases between. Per germline, CDR1 KGHSH and CDR2 LQKENI. The CDR3 is CASSPPRESNGYTF. As DNA, the CDR3 is TGTGCCAGCTCACCACCCAGGGAGAGTAATGGCTACACCTTC.

This clone appeared many times. The CDR3 loop is CATKDLIYGYTF. DNA for the CDR3: TGTGCCACGAAGGACTTAATCTATGGCTACACCTTC. The chain joins TRBV3-1 to TRBJ1-2; D gene unclear. Germline assignment: CDR1 LGHDT and CDR2 YNNKEL (reference sequence). This CDR3 has 12 residues. Trimming took off 10 bases at V and 4 bases at J, with 13 bases between the two ends.

This clone has only a few counts. A much larger clone lies a single base off, so this may be a read error. The rearrangement uses TRBV30 and TRBJ2-4; D unclear. Per the germline V gene, CDR1 is GTSNPN and CDR2 is SVGIG (reference sequence). The ends were cut back, 3 bases at V and 7 bases at J, with 19 bases in the middle. The CDR3 is made up of 15 amino acids. The CDR3 DNA is TGTGCCTGGAGGATGAAGGACGCCCCTCGGAACATTCAGTACTTC. This sequence encodes CAWRMKDAPRNIQYF. Full variable domain (missing parts from reference TRBV30 and TRBJ2-4): SQTIHQWPATLVQPVGSPLSLECTVEGTSNPNLYWYRQAAGRGLQLLFYSVGIGQISSEVPQNLSASRPQDRQFILSSKKLLLSDSGFYLCAWRMKDAPRNIQYFGAGTRLSVL.

This clone was counted ten times or more. The chain links TRBV18 to TRBJ2-5, with TRBD1 matching over 10 bases. The CDR3 covers 16 residues. CDR1 and CDR2 from the germline V gene are KGHSH and LQKENI. With 3 bases clipped from V and 2 bases from J, the junction kept 6 bases outside the gene matches. CDR3 region: CASSPGTGALQETQYF. The CDR3 DNA sequence: TGTGCCAGCTCACCCGGGACAGGGGCCCTACAAGAGACCCAGTACTTC.

This clone was observed at least ten times. The chain is built from TRBV20-1 and TRBJ2-7, with TRBD2 identical over 10 bases. Losses at the gene ends were 5 bases for V and 4 bases for J; bases not matched to a gene: 11. This CDR3 has 15 amino acids. Germline V gene data show CDR1 as DFQATT and CDR2 as SNEGSKA (reference sequence). CDR3 sequence reads: CSAETRTSGIYEQYF. In nucleotides, the CDR3 is TGCAGTGCTGAGACCCGGACTAGCGGAATATACGAGCAGTACTTC.

Many counts were recorded for this clone. The rearrangement links TRBV4-1 to TRBJ2-1, with D unresolved. Per the germline V gene, CDR1 is MGHRA and CDR2 is YSYEKL. The CDR3 has 14 residues. V shed 1 base and J shed 8 bases, with 12 bases lying between them. CDR3 sequence: CASSQAGSDDEQFF. In DNA, the CDR3 is TGCGCCAGCAGCCAAGCAGGATCAGACGATGAGCAGTTCTTC.